This T cell receptor beta chain was identified during a study of shared clonotypes between healthy human individuals. The assay ran at deep level. Assay used: immunoSEQ multiplex PCR; TCRdb lists only in-frame clones, some missing. In the table there are about 600,000 clones, roughly 97% of which are singletons. The CDR3 extends over 17 amino acids. Looked up from germline, CDR1 is LNHDA and CDR2 is SQIVND (reference sequence). With 7 bases removed from V and 0 bases from J, the gap between germline ends came to 19 bases. About this clone: Its cognate antigen is unknown.

Every contributor of samples was a Caucasian grown-up residing in Nashville, Tennessee. Study-wide findings and caveats: Across subsets, estimated richness was generally greater for naive than for memory populations.

The specimen was naive CD4+ T cells sorted from blood. Subset given: CD45RA+ positively selected. The sequence came from a woman aged 25 to 45 in good health. The V call is TRBV19, the J call TRBJ1-5; the D gene is possibly TRBD1 (5 bases). The CDR3 is CASTLRGDSYSNQPQHF. CDR3 sequence (DNA): TGTGCCAGTACCCTTAGGGGTGACAGTTATAGCAATCAGCCCCAGCATTTT.